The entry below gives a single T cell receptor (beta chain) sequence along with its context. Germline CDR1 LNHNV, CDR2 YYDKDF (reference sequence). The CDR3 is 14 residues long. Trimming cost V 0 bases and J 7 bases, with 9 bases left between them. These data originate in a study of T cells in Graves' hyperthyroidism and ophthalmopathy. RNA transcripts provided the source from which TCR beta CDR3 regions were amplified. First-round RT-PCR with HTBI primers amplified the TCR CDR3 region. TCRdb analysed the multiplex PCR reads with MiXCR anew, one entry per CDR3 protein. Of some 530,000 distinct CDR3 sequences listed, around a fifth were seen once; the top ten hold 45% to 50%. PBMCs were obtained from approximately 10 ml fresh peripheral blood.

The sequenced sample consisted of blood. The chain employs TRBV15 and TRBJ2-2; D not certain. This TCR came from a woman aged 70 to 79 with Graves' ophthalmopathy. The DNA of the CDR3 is TGTGCCACCAGCAGAGATGTGGAGAGCGGGGAGCTGTTTTTT. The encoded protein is CATSRDVESGELFF.